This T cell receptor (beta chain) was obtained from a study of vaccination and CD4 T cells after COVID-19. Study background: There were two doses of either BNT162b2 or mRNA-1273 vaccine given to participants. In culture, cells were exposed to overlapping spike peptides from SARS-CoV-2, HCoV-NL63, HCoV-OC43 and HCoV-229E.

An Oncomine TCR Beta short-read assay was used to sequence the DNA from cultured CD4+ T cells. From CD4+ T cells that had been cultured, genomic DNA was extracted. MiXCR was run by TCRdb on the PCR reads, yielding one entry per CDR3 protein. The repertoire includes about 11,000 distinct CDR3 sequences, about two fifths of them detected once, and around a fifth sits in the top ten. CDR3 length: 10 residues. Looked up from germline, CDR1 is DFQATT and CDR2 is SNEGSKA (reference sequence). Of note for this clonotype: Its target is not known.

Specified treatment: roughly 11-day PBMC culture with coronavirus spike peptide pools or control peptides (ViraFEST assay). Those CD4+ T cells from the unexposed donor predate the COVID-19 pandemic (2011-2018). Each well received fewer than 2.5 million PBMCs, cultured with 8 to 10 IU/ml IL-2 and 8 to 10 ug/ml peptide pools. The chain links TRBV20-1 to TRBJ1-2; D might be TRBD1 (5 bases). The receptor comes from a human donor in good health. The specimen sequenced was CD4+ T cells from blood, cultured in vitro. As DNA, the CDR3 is TGCACCTCGGGGACCTATGGCTACACCTTC. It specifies CTSGTYGYTF.